These T cell receptor beta chains were read from a single sample in a study of shared clonotypes between healthy human individuals. Assay: immunoSEQ multiplex PCR; the TCRdb copy retains only in-frame clones and omits some. The sample consists of under 550,000 clones, 95% to 97% of them appearing once. Sequencing was done on a sample of naive CD4+ T cells sorted from blood. The receptors stem from a woman between 25 and 40 years old in good health. Both conserved end residues are part of each CDR3. A D gene is named only where the DNA matches it firmly. Rows give clone size only sometimes, using once, few, many, or a class for an expanded clone.

d_call	clone_size	v_call	j_call	cdr3_nt	cdr3_aa
NA	NA	TRBV15	TRBJ2-7	TGTGCCACCAGCAGAGGTACGGGAAAGGGGGAGCAGTACTTC	CATSRGTGKGEQYF
NA	once	TRBV29-1	TRBJ2-5	TGCAGCGTTGGCCGAGAGACCCAGTACTTC	CSVGRETQYF
NA	NA	TRBV11-2	TRBJ2-1	TGTGCCAGCAGCTTAGGGTTCTCGTGGGAATCCTACAATGAGCAGTTCTTC	CASSLGFSWESYNEQFF
NA	once	TRBV14	TRBJ1-1	TGTGCCAGCAGCCCCGGGAACACTGAAGCTTTCTTT	CASSPGNTEAFF
NA	NA	TRBV7-9	TRBJ1-2	TGTGCCAGCAGCCCCCCCCAGGCTAACTATGGCTACACCTTC	CASSPPQANYGYTF
NA	once	TRBV28	TRBJ2-2	TGTGCCAGCAGTTTCCGTAGACGCTTCGGAGTGGACACCGGGGAGCTGTTTTTT	CASSFRRRFGVDTGELFF
TRBD1	NA	TRBV29-1	TRBJ1-1	TGCAGCGCATCACAGGGGCGCGGCACTGAAGCTTTCTTT	CSASQGRGTEAFF
NA	NA	TRBV28	TRBJ2-5	TGTGCCAGCAGTTTAGGGGCAGAAGAGACCCAGTACTTC	CASSLGAEETQYF
NA	NA	TRBV27	TRBJ2-5	TGTGCCAGCAGTCCTGCTGCAATCTACACGCAGTACTTC	CASSPAAIYTQYF
NA	NA	TRBV19	TRBJ1-1	TGTGCCACCGAAAGGGGACGATGGAACACTGAAGCTTTCTTT	CATERGRWNTEAFF
NA	once	TRBV28	TRBJ2-4	TGTGCCAGCAGTTTGTCAACAGGGGCCAAAAACATTCAGTACTTC	CASSLSTGAKNIQYF
TRBD1	NA	TRBV19	TRBJ1-1	TGTGCCAGTAGTAACCCGACAGGGGACACTGAAGCTTTCTTT	CASSNPTGDTEAFF
NA	NA	TRBV6-5	TRBJ1-4	TGTGCCAGCAGTACTTACGGGGGGATAGGGCTGTTTTTT	CASSTYGGIGLFF
NA	NA	TRBV27	TRBJ2-7	TGTGCCAGCAGTCCCGCCCGCGGACTGGGGGAGCAGTACTTC	CASSPARGLGEQYF
TRBD1	NA	TRBV10-3	TRBJ2-2	TGTGCCATCACCGGACAGGGGGGTGACACCGGGGAGCTGTTTTTT	CAITGQGGDTGELFF
NA	NA	TRBV29-1	TRBJ2-7	TGCAGCGTTGAGCCAGCCCGAGGCTACGAGCAGTACTTC	CSVEPARGYEQYF
TRBD1	NA	TRBV19	TRBJ1-5	TGTGCCACCCTGGACAGGGGGCGGCAGCCCCAGCATTTT	CATLDRGRQPQHF
NA	once	TRBV7-3	TRBJ2-7	TGTGCCAGCAGTCCAGGGGGTGAGCGGGACCGCGAGCAGTACTTC	CASSPGGERDREQYF
NA	few	TRBV5-4	TRBJ2-7	TGTGCCAGCAGCTTGGCTCCACAGCTCGAGCAGTACTTC	CASSLAPQLEQYF
NA	NA	TRBV4-2	TRBJ1-4	TGTGCCAGCAGCCAACGCCCCAGTAATGAAAAACTGTTTTTT	CASSQRPSNEKLFF
NA	NA	TRBV7-9	TRBJ2-1	TGTGCCAGCAGCTATTGGGGGGGACAGCTAAATGAGCAGTTCTTC	CASSYWGGQLNEQFF
NA	NA	TRBV7-2	TRBJ2-7	TGTGCCAGCAGCTTAGTAGGCACTCTTTCTTACGAGCAGTACTTC	CASSLVGTLSYEQYF
NA	NA	TRBV2	TRBJ1-5	TGTGCCAGCAGACCAGATCCTAGCAATCAGCCCCAGCATTTT	CASRPDPSNQPQHF
NA	NA	TRBV28	TRBJ2-5	TGTGCCAGCACCATAGGGGGAGGAGAGACCCAGTACTTC	CASTIGGGETQYF
NA	NA	TRBV6-6	TRBJ1-5	TGTGCCAGCAGTCCTATTGGACAGACTAATCAGCCCCAGCATTTT	CASSPIGQTNQPQHF